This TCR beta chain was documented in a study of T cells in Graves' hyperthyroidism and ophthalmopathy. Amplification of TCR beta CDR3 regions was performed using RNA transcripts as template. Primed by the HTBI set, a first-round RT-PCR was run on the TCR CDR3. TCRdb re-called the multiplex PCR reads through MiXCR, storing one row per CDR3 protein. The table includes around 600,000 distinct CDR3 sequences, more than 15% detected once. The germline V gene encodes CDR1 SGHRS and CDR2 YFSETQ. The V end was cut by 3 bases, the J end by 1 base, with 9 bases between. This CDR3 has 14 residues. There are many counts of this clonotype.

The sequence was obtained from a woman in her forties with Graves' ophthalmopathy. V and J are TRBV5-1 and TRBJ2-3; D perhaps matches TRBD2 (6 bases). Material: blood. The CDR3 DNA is TGCGCCAGCAGCTCGGGGGTAGGCACAGATACGCAGTATTTT. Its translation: CASSSGVGTDTQYF.